One sample yielded the 30 T cell receptor beta chains listed below, sequenced in a study of blood T cell repertoires in COVID-19. Repertoires were generated with immunoSEQ multiplex PCR, while TCRdb's copy carries only in-frame clones and drops some. The sample has around 130,000 clones, more than 70% seen once. The sequenced sample consisted of peripheral blood. These receptors were collected from a man aged 55 to 70 with acute or convalescent COVID-19.

The CDR3 DNA sequence: TGTGCCTGGAGTGGGGGACAGGGAAACTACGAGCAGTACTTC. Translating it yields CAWSGGQGNYEQYF. The chain uses TRBV30 and TRBJ2-7; TRBD1 matches 9 bases. Germline V gives CDR1 GTSNPN, CDR2 SVGIG (reference sequence). Trimming cost V 1 base and J 3 bases; bases outside gene matches: 4. This CDR3 contains 14 residues. Looking up the rest from reference TRBV30 and TRBJ2-7 gives the full variable domain: SQTIHQWPATLVQPVGSPLSLECTVEGTSNPNLYWYRQAAGRGLQLLFYSVGIGQISSEVPQNLSASRPQDRQFILSSKKLLLSDSGFYLCAWSGGQGNYEQYFGPGTRLTVT.

This rearrangement joins TRBV5-1 to TRBJ2-1; tentative D call: TRBD1 (6 bases). V gave up 2 bases and J gave up 6 bases, with 9 bases separating them. The germline CDR1 and CDR2 sequences are SGHRS and YFSETQ. CDR3 length equals 13 residues. DNA of the CDR3: TGCGCCAGCAGCTTCCAGGGGCCCAATGAGCAGTTCTTC. Protein product: CASSFQGPNEQFF. Together with reference TRBV5-1 and TRBJ2-1, the CDR3 gives the full variable domain: KAGVTQTPRYLIKTRGQQVTLSCSPISGHRSVSWYQQTPGQGLQFLFEYFSETQRNKGNFPGRFSGRQFSNSRSEMNVSTLELGDSALYLCASSFQGPNEQFFGPGTRLTVL.

The chain links TRBV7-9 to TRBJ2-1; 9 positions match TRBD1. This CDR3 has 14 amino acids. J was trimmed by 4 bases and V by 6 bases; bases with no gene match: 4. Germline V gene data show CDR1 as SEHNR and CDR2 as FQNEAQ (reference sequence). The CDR3 coding sequence is TGTGCCAGCAGATCCGGGACAGGGTACAATGAGCAGTTCTTC. This codes for CASRSGTGYNEQFF.

V usage is TRBV7-3 and J usage is TRBJ2-2, with 7 bases identical to TRBD2. In germline, CDR1 is SGHTA, CDR2 FQGTGA. This CDR3 has 16 residues. Losses at the gene ends were 4 bases for V and 4 bases for J; bases not matched to a gene: 9. The CDR3 nucleotides are TGTGCCAGCAGCTCGGGCTCTAGCGGACTCACCGGGGAGCTGTTTTTT. It codes for CASSSGSSGLTGELFF.

This chain connects TRBV5-6 to TRBJ2-7; 9 bases line up with TRBD1. With 2 bases clipped from V and 5 bases from J, the junction kept 5 bases outside the gene matches. CDR3 length equals 14 residues. Germline loops: CDR1 SGHDT, CDR2 YYEEEE. The CDR3 DNA follows: TGTGCCAGCAGCTTCGGGACAGGGCCCCACGAGCAGTACTTC. Amino acids: CASSFGTGPHEQYF.

The genes are TRBV5-1 and TRBJ1-4; 9 nucleotides line up with TRBD1. The CDR3 length is 14 residues. Germline CDR1 is SGHRS and CDR2 is YFSETQ. Unmatched junction bases numbered 4, after V lost 2 bases and J lost 8 bases. CDR3 nucleotides: TGCGCCAGCAGCTTTGGGACAGGGAACGAAAAACTGTTTTTT. Residues: CASSFGTGNEKLFF. Complete variable domain (other parts from reference TRBV5-1 and TRBJ1-4): KAGVTQTPRYLIKTRGQQVTLSCSPISGHRSVSWYQQTPGQGLQFLFEYFSETQRNKGNFPGRFSGRQFSNSRSEMNVSTLELGDSALYLCASSFGTGNEKLFFGSGTQLSVL.

This chain connects TRBV12-5 to TRBJ2-3, with TRBD1 as a possible D gene (5 bases). Trimming left V 0 bases short and J 6 bases short, with 13 bases between. The CDR3 has 15 amino acids. CDR1 is LGHNT and CDR2 is FRNRAP in the germline V gene. Here the CDR3 reads CASGLVTALLDTQYF. The CDR3 DNA reads as TGTGCTAGTGGTTTGGTGACAGCTCTCCTCGATACGCAGTATTTT.

The rearrangement uses TRBV25-1 and TRBJ1-1; tentative D call: TRBD1 (5 bases). Germline CDR1 MGHDK, CDR2 SYGVNS. Between the trimmed V and J ends, which lost 1 base and 6 bases, there was a span of 12 bases. This CDR3 is 14 amino acids long. The CDR3 nucleotides are TGTGCCAGCAGTGAATCGTGGATAGGGGCTGAAGCTTTCTTT. Amino acid sequence: CASSESWIGAEAFF.

The chain carries TRBV18 and TRBJ2-7; the match to TRBD2 covers 10 bases. The V segment lost 3 bases and the J segment 7 bases; nucleotides outside the gene matches: 6. CDR3 length: 14 residues. Germline lookup yields CDR1 KGHSH and CDR2 LQKENI. This CDR3 reads CASSPQREGLEQYF. The CDR3 DNA is TGTGCCAGCTCACCGCAGCGGGAGGGCCTTGAGCAGTACTTC.

The chain couples TRBV3-1 (or the pseudogene TRBV3-2) to TRBJ1-3; a weak D match, TRBD1 (6 bases). The CDR3 loop spans 14 amino acids. V lost 4 bases and J 2 bases, leaving 9 bases between the germline ends. The germline V gene encodes CDR1 LGHDT and CDR2 YNNKEL (reference sequence). CDR3 in amino acids: CASSPDRTGNTIYF. CDR3 coding DNA: TGTGCCAGCAGCCCAGACAGGACTGGAAACACCATATATTTT.

This sequence joins TRBV27 and TRBJ2-7, with 9 bases aligning to TRBD1. The CDR3 totals 16 residues. V lost 0 bases and J lost 9; bases outside the gene matches: 12. CDR1 and CDR2 from the germline V gene are MNHEY and SMNVEV (reference sequence). The CDR3 region is CASSLSGTGHIIGQYF. In DNA form, the CDR3 reads TGTGCCAGCAGTTTATCCGGGACAGGGCATATTATCGGGCAGTACTTC.

The V call is TRBV19, the J call TRBJ2-3, with 7 bases lining up with TRBD1. V gave up 6 bases and J gave up 1 base; unmatched junction bases: 7. The CDR3 length is 15 residues. The germline V gene encodes CDR1 LNHDA and CDR2 SQIVND (reference sequence). In DNA, the CDR3 is TGTGCCAGTAGAAAAACCGGGACAGGCACAGATACGCAGTATTTT. It yields the protein CASRKTGTGTDTQYF.

This rearrangement joins TRBV6-5 to TRBJ1-2; 8 nucleotides match TRBD1. J was trimmed by 12 bases and V by 7 bases; bases with no gene match: 13. Germline-derived CDR1 and CDR2 are MNHEY and SVGAGI. The CDR3 contains 13 residues. This CDR3 is CASTRSGQGPHTF. CDR3 in DNA: TGTGCCAGCACACGCTCCGGACAGGGTCCACACACCTTC.

This chain connects TRBV19 to TRBJ2-1, with D perhaps TRBD1 (5 bases). V shed 3 bases and J shed 7 bases, with 16 bases lying between them. This CDR3 contains 15 residues. CDR1 is LNHDA, CDR2 SQIVND, per germline (reference sequence). CDR3 DNA: TGTGCCAGTAGTATCAGTTCCCAGGGTTGGAATGAGCAGTTCTTC. Protein product: CASSISSQGWNEQFF. Full variable domain (outside the CDR3, taken from reference TRBV19 and TRBJ2-1): DGGITQSPKYLFRKEGQNVTLSCEQNLNHDAMYWYRQDPGQGLRLIYYSQIVNDFQKGDIAEGYSVSREKKESFPLTVTSAQKNPTAFYLCASSISSQGWNEQFFGPGTRLTVL.

This chain uses TRBV9 with TRBJ2-1, with TRBD2 matching 9 bases. CDR1 and CDR2 (germline): SGDLS, YYNGEE. The ends lost 3 bases at V and 2 bases at J; junction bases unmatched: 6. There are 16 residues in the CDR3. Here the CDR3 reads CASSAQGLATYNEQFF. The CDR3 DNA follows: TGTGCCAGCAGCGCCCAGGGACTAGCCACCTACAATGAGCAGTTCTTC.

The chain links TRBV11-2 to TRBJ1-4; D ambiguous. There are 15 residues in the CDR3. Trimming took 4 bases from V and 4 from J, leaving 13 bases between them. Per germline, CDR1 SGHAT and CDR2 FQNNGV. CDR3 nucleotides: TGTGCCAGCAGCTCCATCAGTAGCGGTAATGAAAAACTGTTTTTT. As protein: CASSSISSGNEKLFF.

This chain connects TRBV7-2 to TRBJ2-3; D is perhaps TRBD2 (6 bases). V dropped 4 bases and J dropped 1 base, with 12 bases sitting between them. The germline gives CDR1 SGHTA, CDR2 FQGNSA. This CDR3 region has 15 residues. CDR3 coding DNA: TGTGCCAGCAGCTCCCTAGCGCTTCGCACAGATACGCAGTATTTT. Protein product: CASSSLALRTDTQYF.

This chain uses TRBV7-2 with TRBJ1-1; TRBD1 matches at 8 bases. The CDR3 spans 14 residues. The V gene end was trimmed by 2 bases and the J gene end by 3 bases; junction bases not matched to a gene: 2. Germline V gene sequence: CDR1 SGHTA, CDR2 FQGNSA. CDR3 bases: TGTGCCAGCAGCTTACGACAGGGGTACACTGAAGCTTTCTTT. This codes for CASSLRQGYTEAFF.

CDR3 amino acids: CASSQPGQGSPSGNTIYF. The CDR3 nucleotides are TGTGCCAGCTCACAACCGGGACAGGGATCTCCCTCTGGAAACACCATATATTTT. V and J are TRBV18 and TRBJ1-3; 9 nucleotides agree with TRBD1. This CDR3 spans 18 amino acids. The germline CDR1 and CDR2 sequences are KGHSH and LQKENI. Unmatched junction bases numbered 10, after V lost 4 bases and J lost 0 bases.

The genes are TRBV2 and TRBJ2-5; TRBD2 matches 16 bases. With 5 bases clipped from V and 4 bases from J, the junction kept 13 bases outside the gene matches. Germline V gene sequence: CDR1 SNHLY, CDR2 FYNNEI. The CDR3 loop spans 19 amino acids. This CDR3 reads CASSRPGTSGRDTRETQYF. The DNA of the CDR3 is TGTGCCAGCAGTCGTCCCGGGACTAGCGGGAGGGATACTCGAGAGACCCAGTACTTC.

This clone was seen a single time. The chain uses TRBV24-1 and TRBJ2-7, with 9 bases identical to TRBD1. Germline assignment: CDR1 KGHDR and CDR2 SFDVKD. The V and J ends lost 3 bases and 10 bases, in that order; junction bases with no gene match: 15. The CDR3 spans 16 residues. CDR3 loop: CATSDAAGTGSTTQYF. The CDR3 DNA is TGTGCCACCAGTGATGCCGCTGGGACAGGGTCTACTACCCAGTACTTC.

V gene TRBV19 combines with J gene TRBJ1-2; D is uncertain. CDR1 is LNHDA and CDR2 is SQIVND in the germline V gene (reference sequence). Trimming shortened V by 4 bases and J by 3 bases, and 18 bases separated the two germline ends. CDR3 length: 16 amino acids. CDR3 amino acids: CASSTLFAGIDYGYTF. The CDR3 region has the DNA TGTGCCAGTAGTACCCTTTTCGCGGGTATCGACTATGGCTACACCTTC. Full variable domain (outside the CDR3, taken from reference TRBV19 and TRBJ1-2): DGGITQSPKYLFRKEGQNVTLSCEQNLNHDAMYWYRQDPGQGLRLIYYSQIVNDFQKGDIAEGYSVSREKKESFPLTVTSAQKNPTAFYLCASSTLFAGIDYGYTFGSGTRLTVV.

This clone appeared a single time. The junction differs from germline at one of its ends, possibly a read error. The V and J genes are TRBV14 and TRBJ2-1, with D uncertain. The CDR3 has 14 residues. CDR1 is SGHDN and CDR2 is FVKESK in the germline V gene. The DNA for the CDR3 is TGTGCCAGCAGCCAAGGTACTTCCTTCAATGAGCAGTTCTTC. The encoded protein is CASSQGTSFNEQFF.

This clone was seen at least ten times. The same CDR3 is also encoded by other DNA sequences in this sample. The gene calls are TRBV19 and TRBJ1-4; 7 bases fit TRBD1. The germline CDR1 and CDR2 sequences are LNHDA and SQIVND (reference sequence). The CDR3 contains 14 residues. V was pared by 4 bases and J by 5 bases, with 4 bases of the junction left unmatched. The CDR3, as DNA: TGTGCCAGTAGTACCGGACAGGCAAATGAAAAACTGTTTTTT. It specifies CASSTGQANEKLFF.

This rearrangement joins TRBV11-2 to TRBJ1-5, with TRBD1 matching over 7 bases. Germline V gene sequence: CDR1 SGHAT, CDR2 FQNNGV. This CDR3 has 14 amino acids. The V and J ends lost 4 bases and 10 bases, in that order; junction bases with no gene match: 10. CDR3 in amino acids: CASSSYRGSGPQHF. CDR3 bases: TGTGCCAGCAGCTCCTACAGGGGATCCGGCCCCCAGCATTTT.

The chain uses TRBV19 and TRBJ1-5; 7 bases map to TRBD1. This CDR3 is 19 amino acids long. Unmatched junction bases numbered 17, after V lost 6 bases and J lost 0 bases. The germline CDR1 and CDR2 sequences are LNHDA and SQIVND (reference sequence). CDR3 DNA sequence: TGTGCCAGTAGCCCAGGGCCCCTACAGGGGCCGTATAGCAATCAGCCCCAGCATTTT. Amino acid sequence: CASSPGPLQGPYSNQPQHF.

This chain joins TRBV5-1 and TRBJ1-5; 8 bases fit TRBD1. Germline V gene data show CDR1 as SGHRS and CDR2 as YFSETQ. The CDR3 is 15 amino acids. V was pared by 4 bases and J by 6 bases, with 9 bases of the junction left unmatched. The CDR3 loop is CASSRAGGSVQPQHF. The CDR3 nucleotides read TGCGCCAGCAGCCGGGCAGGGGGCTCGGTTCAGCCCCAGCATTTT.

The CDR3 DNA sequence: TGCGCCAGCAGCTTGGTGGTCAGTAACACCGGGGAGCTGTTTTTT. Its protein product is CASSLVVSNTGELFF. J is TRBJ2-2 and V is TRBV5-1; D unresolved. From germline, CDR1 is SGHRS and CDR2 YFSETQ. V was cut by 0 bases and J by 2 bases, with 8 bases left in between. CDR3 length: 15 amino acids.

CDR3 loop: CSVGGGRAGETQYF. CDR3 in DNA: TGCAGCGTTGGCGGCGGGAGGGCCGGGGAGACCCAGTACTTC. V gene TRBV29-1 combines with J gene TRBJ2-5; TRBD2 matches 9 bases. Trimming took 4 bases from V and 5 from J; bases not matched to a gene: 8. In germline, CDR1 is SQVTM, CDR2 ANQGSEA. The CDR3 has 14 amino acids.

The V and J genes are TRBV7-9 and TRBJ1-3; TRBD1 aligns across 7 bases. The CDR3 runs 17 residues. Unmatched junction bases numbered 13, after V lost 8 bases and J lost 0 bases. Germline V lookup: CDR1 SEHNR, CDR2 FQNEAQ (reference sequence). This chain's CDR3 is CASHRRTGVSSGNTIYF. The CDR3 nucleotides read TGTGCCAGCCACCGACGTACAGGGGTATCCTCTGGAAACACCATATATTTT.